Following are 10 T cell receptor beta chains from one sample sequenced in a study of identical twins. TCRdb re-called the 5' RACE reads through MiXCR, storing one row per CDR3 protein. Of around 370,000 distinct CDR3 sequences in the sample, roughly 9% were seen once. What was sequenced was naive T cells sorted from blood. The receptor source for this set is a woman in her 50s in good health.

V usage is TRBV6-5 and J usage is TRBJ2-5; 8 bases match TRBD1. This CDR3 contains 14 residues. J was trimmed by 2 bases and V by 5 bases; bases with no gene match: 4. From germline, CDR1 is MNHEY and CDR2 SVGAGI. The CDR3 region has the DNA TGTGCCAGCAGTGACAGGGGCCCACAAGAGACCCAGTACTTC. This encodes CASSDRGPQETQYF.

This clonotype has more than one count but fewer than ten. V and J are TRBV7-3 and TRBJ2-3; TRBD1 matches at 7 bases. Germline V gene lookup returns CDR1 SGHTA and CDR2 FQGTGA. With V trimmed by 5 bases and J by 3 bases, 8 bases remained unmatched. The CDR3 length is 15 residues. The CDR3 protein is CASSPTGLMTDTQYF. CDR3 in DNA: TGTGCCAGCAGCCCGACAGGGTTAATGACAGATACGCAGTATTTT.

This clonotype was seen at least ten times. This chain connects TRBV29-1 to TRBJ2-2; D is perhaps TRBD1 (5 bases). Germline V gene lookup returns CDR1 SQVTM and CDR2 ANQGSEA. V dropped 4 bases and J dropped 3 bases, with 9 bases sitting between them. This CDR3 comprises 13 residues. This chain's CDR3 is CSVVDSDTGELFF. The CDR3 DNA reads TGCAGCGTTGTTGACAGCGACACCGGGGAGCTGTTTTTT.

This clonotype has just a few counts. V usage is TRBV12-3 or TRBV12-4 and J usage is TRBJ2-1, with 10 bases identical to TRBD2. This CDR3 is 15 amino acids long. With V trimmed by 6 bases and J by 5 bases, 7 bases remained unmatched. Here the CDR3 reads CASSRLAGLNNEQFF. The CDR3 nucleotides read TGTGCCAGCAGCCGACTAGCGGGTCTTAACAATGAGCAGTTCTTC.

Only a few counts were recorded for this clonotype. V is TRBV20-1 and J is TRBJ1-4; D is unclear. CDR3 length: 12 amino acids. Per germline, CDR1 DFQATT and CDR2 SNEGSKA (reference sequence). V gave up 4 bases and J gave up 8 bases, with 11 bases separating them. CDR3 region: CSATRLGEKLFF. The DNA for the CDR3 is TGCAGTGCTACACGGTTAGGAGAAAAACTGTTTTTT.

The genes are TRBV20-1 and TRBJ2-1; TRBD2 aligns across 12 bases. Looked up from germline, CDR1 is DFQATT and CDR2 is SNEGSKA (reference sequence). The length of the CDR3 is 16 residues. Trimming at V came to 6 bases and at J to 0 bases, leaving 6 bases not matched to a gene. The CDR3 DNA is TGCAGTGCCTCATGGACTAGCGGGATCTCCTACAATGAGCAGTTCTTC. Its protein product is CSASWTSGISYNEQFF.

This clonotype was observed many times. The chain employs TRBV20-1 and TRBJ2-1, with 12 bases matching TRBD2. The CDR3 extends over 19 amino acids. In germline, CDR1 is DFQATT, CDR2 SNEGSKA (reference sequence). V gave up 5 bases and J gave up 4 bases; unmatched junction bases: 18. The CDR3, as DNA: TGCAGTGCTCCGGATAGTGGTGGCGCTAGCGGGAGGGGATACAATGAGCAGTTCTTC. Amino acid sequence: CSAPDSGGASGRGYNEQFF.

This chain connects TRBV3-1 to TRBJ2-1, with 8 bases that match TRBD2. Germline CDR1 LGHDT, CDR2 YNNKEL (reference sequence). The length of the CDR3 is 15 residues. V lost 7 bases and J lost 9; bases outside the gene matches: 14. The CDR3: CASNWAGGSAGEQFF. DNA of the CDR3: TGTGCCAGCAACTGGGCGGGAGGAAGCGCTGGTGAGCAGTTCTTC.

The CDR3 bases are TGTGCCAGCAGCCAGGGACCGGATTCTAATCAGCCCCAGCATTTT. The encoded protein is CASSQGPDSNQPQHF. The rearrangement links TRBV5-6 to TRBJ1-5; D may be TRBD1 (5 bases). Looked up from germline, CDR1 is SGHDT and CDR2 is YYEEEE. CDR3 size: 15 residues. V lost 4 bases and J lost 4, with 15 bases in between.

This clonotype was picked up a small number of times. The CDR3 DNA reads as TGTGCCAGCAGTTACAGCACTAGCGGGTCGGAGACCCAGTACTTC. It yields the protein CASSYSTSGSETQYF. This chain joins TRBV6-2 or TRBV6-3 and TRBJ2-5; 9 bases match TRBD2. The CDR3 is 15 amino acids. The V gene end was trimmed by 2 bases and the J gene end by 5 bases; junction bases not matched to a gene: 6. The germline gives CDR1 MNHEY, CDR2 SVGEGT.